Each of the 20 T cell receptor beta chains below was sequenced from the same sample in a study of blood T cell repertoires in COVID-19 (dated by TCRdb to between 2020 and 2021). Receptor amplification or capture employed the immunoSEQ multiplex PCR assay. TCRdb obtained this table from immuneACCESS and retained in-frame rearrangements with V and J assigned. These tables miss some clones; where compared with another copy, unresolved V genes account for less than half of the shortfall, and the remainder is unexplained. The sample includes about 190,000 clones, with around nine tenths observed a single time. Of the sample, roughly 6.7% falls within the top ten clones. The sequencing sample was made of peripheral blood. All receptors come from a man in his forties with acute or convalescent COVID-19.

The count of this clone is one. The chain joins TRBV7-9 to TRBJ2-1; 12 bases fit TRBD2. CDR1 and CDR2 (germline): SEHNR, FQNEAQ (reference sequence). Losses at the gene ends were 4 bases for V and 16 bases for J; bases not matched to a gene: 5. The CDR3 loop spans 12 amino acids. CDR3 nucleotide sequence: TGTGCCAGCAGCTCAACGACTAGCGGGGGTTTCTTC. This sequence encodes CASSSTTSGGFF.

The chain couples TRBV6-5 to TRBJ1-3; D unresolved. CDR1 is MNHEY and CDR2 is SVGAGI in the germline V gene. The CDR3 is 15 amino acids. V was pared by 2 bases and J by 2 bases, with 10 bases between. In DNA form, the CDR3 reads TGTGCCAGCAGTTACGAGGGATCCGCTGGAAACACCATATATTTT. Its protein product is CASSYEGSAGNTIYF.

For the CDR3, the DNA is TGTGCCAGTAGGGGGAAGGGACTAGGGGGAACAGATACGCAGTATTTT. Protein product: CASRGKGLGGTDTQYF. The V call is TRBV19, the J call TRBJ2-3, with TRBD2 matching 8 bases. CDR1 and CDR2 (germline): LNHDA, SQIVND (reference sequence). The V and J ends lost 6 bases and 3 bases, in that order; junction bases with no gene match: 11. This CDR3 region has 16 residues.

The chain employs TRBV11-1 and TRBJ1-1; D might be TRBD1 (5 bases). With 3 bases removed from V and 5 bases from J, the gap between germline ends came to 10 bases. CDR1 is SGHAT and CDR2 is FQDESV in the germline V gene (reference sequence). There are 13 residues in the CDR3. The CDR3 protein is CASSLGGRTEAFF. Written as DNA, the CDR3 is TGTGCCAGCAGCTTGGGGGGGAGGACTGAAGCTTTCTTT.

This chain links TRBV19 with TRBJ1-2; the match to TRBD1 covers 9 bases. The trim removed 7 bases at V and 6 bases at J, leaving 6 bases unmatched. CDR1 and CDR2 from the germline V gene are LNHDA and SQIVND (reference sequence). There are 13 residues in the CDR3. CDR3 in DNA: TGTGCCAGTAATCTAAGGGACAGGGATGGCTACACCTTC. This gives the protein CASNLRDRDGYTF.

Here the CDR3 reads CASSLMTSGNEQYF. CDR3 sequence (DNA): TGTGCCAGCAGCTTAATGACTAGCGGTAACGAGCAGTACTTC. The chain is built from TRBV7-9 and TRBJ2-7, with TRBD2 matching 9 bases. V trimming: 2 bases; J trimming: 5 bases; junction bases outside the gene matches: 4. There are 14 residues in the CDR3. The germline V gene has CDR1 SEHNR and CDR2 FQNEAQ (reference sequence).

The rearrangement joins TRBV14 to TRBJ1-4, with D possibly being TRBD1 (6 bases). Trimming stripped 4 bases from V and 8 bases from J, with 17 bases between. Germline V gene data show CDR1 as SGHDN and CDR2 as FVKESK. The CDR3 has 15 amino acids. CDR3 loop: CASSPRRGAREKLFF. The CDR3 region has the DNA TGTGCCAGCAGCCCTCGTCGGGGGGCTCGAGAAAAACTGTTTTTT.

The gene calls are TRBV6-1 and TRBJ2-1; D is uncertain. Germline V gene sequence: CDR1 MNHNS, CDR2 SASEGT. This CDR3 spans 15 amino acids. The V end lost 3 bases, the J end lost 0 bases, and 9 bases lay between the germline ends. CDR3 coding DNA: TGTGCCAGCAGTGAGATCCCGAGCTCCTACAATGAGCAGTTCTTC. It translates to CASSEIPSSYNEQFF.

This clone has just one count. The V and J genes are TRBV6-5 and TRBJ1-1; 8 positions agree with TRBD1. The CDR3 contains 15 residues. With V trimmed by 0 bases and J by 4 bases, 4 bases remained unmatched. Germline V CDR1 and CDR2: MNHEY, SVGAGI. The CDR3 sequence is CASSYSTQGGTEAFF. The CDR3 DNA reads TGTGCCAGCAGTTACTCGACACAGGGGGGCACTGAAGCTTTCTTT.

The V call is TRBV30, the J call TRBJ1-4; the D gene is possibly TRBD1 (5 bases). V was cut by 6 bases and J by 8 bases, with 16 bases left in between. The germline CDR1 and CDR2 sequences are GTSNPN and SVGIG (reference sequence). The CDR3 sequence is 13 residues long. The CDR3 sequence is CACRGGVKEKLFF. CDR3 in DNA: TGTGCCTGCCGTGGGGGGGTTAAGGAAAAACTGTTTTTT.

J is TRBJ2-1 and V is TRBV10-3; 10 bases are a match to TRBD1. Germline-derived CDR1 and CDR2 are ENHRY and SYGVKD. V trimming: 5 bases; J trimming: 5 bases; junction bases outside the gene matches: 9. The CDR3 totals 16 residues. CDR3 region: CAISTGQGFGHNEQFF. In nucleotides, the CDR3 is TGTGCCATCAGTACGGGACAGGGGTTCGGACACAATGAGCAGTTCTTC.

The rearrangement uses TRBV12-3 or TRBV12-4 and TRBJ2-1, with TRBD2 as a possible D gene (5 bases). The length of the CDR3 is 11 residues. V was trimmed by 5 bases and J by 11 bases, leaving 10 bases between them. The CDR3 DNA reads as TGTGCCAGCAGTGAACGGGGTCAGCAGTTCTTC. This gives the protein CASSERGQQFF.

This chain connects TRBV7-9 to TRBJ1-6; possibly TRBD1 for D (5 bases). V lost 1 base to trimming and J lost 10 bases, with 5 bases between them. Germline values: CDR1 SEHNR, CDR2 FQNEAQ (reference sequence). The length of the CDR3 is 12 residues. The CDR3 region has the DNA TGTGCCAGCAGCTTAGACAGGTCACCCCTCCACTTT. Protein: CASSLDRSPLHF.

The chain recombines TRBV19 with TRBJ1-1; unclear D gene. CDR1 and CDR2 from the germline V gene are LNHDA and SQIVND (reference sequence). CDR3 length equals 15 residues. V dropped 4 bases and J dropped 5 bases, with 17 bases sitting between them. The CDR3, as DNA: TGTGCCAGTAGTAGTGCGGGCCTTGAACTTACTGAAGCTTTCTTT. This gives the protein CASSSAGLELTEAFF.

The V call is TRBV3-1 (or the pseudogene TRBV3-2), the J call TRBJ1-3; D remains ambiguous. Germline CDR1 LGHDT, CDR2 YNNKEL (reference sequence). The CDR3 totals 12 residues. V was trimmed by 4 bases and J by 4 bases, leaving 5 bases between them. The DNA of the CDR3 is TGTGCCAGCAGCCCCCTCGGAAACACCATATATTTT. Its protein is CASSPLGNTIYF.

V gene TRBV7-8 combines with J gene TRBJ2-7, with D perhaps matching TRBD2 (6 bases). V was trimmed by 3 bases and J by 0 bases, leaving 12 bases between them. From germline, CDR1 is SGHVS and CDR2 FQNEAQ. The CDR3 has 15 amino acids. The CDR3 loop reads CASSFLAASSYEQYF. CDR3 nucleotides: TGTGCCAGCAGCTTTTTAGCGGCGAGCTCCTACGAGCAGTACTTC.

The chain combines TRBV10-3 with TRBJ1-2; D is perhaps TRBD1 (6 bases). Trimming cost V 2 bases and J 5 bases, with 12 bases left between them. This CDR3 contains 14 residues. CDR1 is ENHRY and CDR2 is SYGVKD in the germline V gene. The CDR3 protein is CAISEIGGQYGYTF. CDR3 sequence (DNA): TGTGCCATCAGTGAGATCGGGGGGCAGTATGGCTACACCTTC.

The rearrangement uses TRBV7-2 and TRBJ2-1; 11 bases align to TRBD2. The ends lost 6 bases at V and 5 bases at J; junction bases unmatched: 6. CDR3 length equals 15 residues. In germline, CDR1 is SGHTA, CDR2 FQGNSA. The CDR3 protein is CASRPPGLADNEQFF. DNA for the CDR3: TGTGCCAGCAGACCCCCGGGACTAGCGGACAATGAGCAGTTCTTC. The full variable domain, in which reference TRBV7-2 and TRBJ2-1 provide the parts outside the CDR3, is GAGVSQSPSNKVTEKGKDVELRCDPISGHTALYWYRQSLGQGLEFLIYFQGNSAPDKSGLPSDRFSAERTGGSVSTLTIQRTQQEDSAVYLCASRPPGLADNEQFFGPGTRLTVL.

The rearrangement joins TRBV5-1 to TRBJ2-3, with 8 bases aligning to TRBD1. The CDR3 is made up of 16 amino acids. Germline trimming cut 4 bases from V and 0 bases from J; bases unmatched to any gene: 7. The germline V gene has CDR1 SGHRS and CDR2 YFSETQ. CDR3 protein: CASSLGQGISTDTQYF. For the CDR3, the DNA is TGCGCCAGCAGCCTAGGACAGGGAATAAGCACAGATACGCAGTATTTT.

This sequence joins TRBV15 and TRBJ1-2, with 9 bases lining up with TRBD1. CDR1 and CDR2 from the germline V gene are LNHNV and YYDKDF (reference sequence). After removal of 0 bases from V and 6 bases from J, the junction contained 5 bases not matched to a gene. The CDR3 consists of 15 residues. Here the CDR3 DNA reads TGTGCCACCAGCAGAGATTTTACAGGGGGCCATGGCTACACCTTC. Translating it yields CATSRDFTGGHGYTF. The whole variable domain, remainder taken from reference TRBV15 and TRBJ1-2, is DAMVIQNPRYQVTQFGKPVTLSCSQTLNHNVMYWYQQKSSQAPKLLFHYYDKDFNNEADTPDNFQSRRPNTSFCFLDIRSPGLGDTAMYLCATSRDFTGGHGYTFGSGTRLTVV.